This T cell receptor (beta chain) was sequenced in a study of preoperative IRX-2 immunotherapy in early breast cancer (dated by TCRdb to between 2018 and 2021). A word on this clone: It lacks a known antigen. Base qualities are not recorded, but no much larger clone differs from it by a single base.

Library preparation was by the immunoSEQ multiplex PCR assay. This is the immuneACCESS table as TCRdb keeps it, with only in-frame sequences that have V and J called. A part of the clones is gone; compared with another copy, unresolved V genes explain less than half, and the rest is unexplained. Recorded for this sample are around 38,000 clones; around 77% of them occurred a single time. The ten largest clonotypes hold 1% to 1.5% of the sample. V is pared back by 6 bases and J by 4 bases, with 10 bases lying between the germline termini. Inclusive of the bounding cysteine and phenylalanine, the CDR3 is 12 residues long. Only the CDR3 part of the read is kept: 36 bases, read in frame from the first base. The germline V gene yields MRHNA for CDR1 and SNTAGT for CDR2. This specimen's treatment or condition label, interpreted: preoperative locoregional IRX-2 cytokine immunotherapy. The samples were obtained from a phase Ib study in which preoperative, locoregional IRX-2 cytokine immunotherapy intended to prime immune responses was tested. Before surgery, IRX-2 was given to the donors, who were patients with early-stage breast cancer.

This clonotype was sampled from a human donor with breast cancer. The rearrangement joined TRBV6-4 to TRBJ2-7; possibly the D gene is TRBD1, per 6 matching bases. This specimen was tumor tissue, taken after IRX-2 immunotherapy. The nucleotides are TGTGCCAGCAGCGAACAGGGTTACGAGCAGTACTTC. Translated, it gives CASSEQGYEQYF.